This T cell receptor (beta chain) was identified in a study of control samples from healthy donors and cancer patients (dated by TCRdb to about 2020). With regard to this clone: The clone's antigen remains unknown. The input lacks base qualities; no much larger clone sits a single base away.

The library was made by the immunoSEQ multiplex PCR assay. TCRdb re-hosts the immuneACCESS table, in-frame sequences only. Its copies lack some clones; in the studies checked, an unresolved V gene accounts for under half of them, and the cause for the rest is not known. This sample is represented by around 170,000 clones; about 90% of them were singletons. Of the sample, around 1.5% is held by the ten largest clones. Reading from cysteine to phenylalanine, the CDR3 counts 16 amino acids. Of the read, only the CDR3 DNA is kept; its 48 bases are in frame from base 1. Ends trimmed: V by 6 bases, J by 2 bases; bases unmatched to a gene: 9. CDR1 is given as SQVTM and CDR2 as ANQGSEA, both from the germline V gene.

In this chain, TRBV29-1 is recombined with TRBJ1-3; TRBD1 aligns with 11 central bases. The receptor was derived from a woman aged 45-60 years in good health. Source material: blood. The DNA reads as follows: TGCAGCGTAGCCCTTGCGGGACAGGGGGCTGGAAACACCATATATTTT. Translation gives CSVALAGQGAGNTIYF. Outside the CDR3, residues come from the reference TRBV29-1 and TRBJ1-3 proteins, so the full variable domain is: SAVISQKPSRDICQRGTSLTIQCQVDSQVTMMFWYRQQPGQSLTLIATANQGSEATYESGFVIDKFPISRPNLTFSTLTVSNMSPEDSSIYLCSVALAGQGAGNTIYFGEGSWLTVV.